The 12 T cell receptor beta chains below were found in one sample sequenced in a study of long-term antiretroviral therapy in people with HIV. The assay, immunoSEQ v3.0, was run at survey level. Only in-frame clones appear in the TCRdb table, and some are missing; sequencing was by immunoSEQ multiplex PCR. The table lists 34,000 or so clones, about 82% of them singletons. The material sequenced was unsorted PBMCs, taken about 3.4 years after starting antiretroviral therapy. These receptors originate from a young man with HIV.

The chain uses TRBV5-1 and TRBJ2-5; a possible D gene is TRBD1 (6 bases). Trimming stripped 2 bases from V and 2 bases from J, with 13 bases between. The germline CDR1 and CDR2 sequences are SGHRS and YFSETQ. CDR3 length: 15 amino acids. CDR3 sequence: CASSLRDTAQETQYF. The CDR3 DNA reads TGCGCCAGCAGCTTAAGGGACACCGCGCAAGAGACCCAGTACTTC.

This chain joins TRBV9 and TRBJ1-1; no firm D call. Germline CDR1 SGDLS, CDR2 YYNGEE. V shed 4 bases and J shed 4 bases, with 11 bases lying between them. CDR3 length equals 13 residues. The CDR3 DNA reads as TGTGCCAGCAGCTTCACTTGGGGCACTGAAGCTTTCTTT. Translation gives CASSFTWGTEAFF.

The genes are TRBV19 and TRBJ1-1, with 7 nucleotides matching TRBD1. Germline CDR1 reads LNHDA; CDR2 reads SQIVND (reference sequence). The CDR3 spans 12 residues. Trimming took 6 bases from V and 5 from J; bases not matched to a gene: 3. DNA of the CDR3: TGTGCCAGTAGGCAGGGGGGTACTGAAGCTTTCTTT. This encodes CASRQGGTEAFF.

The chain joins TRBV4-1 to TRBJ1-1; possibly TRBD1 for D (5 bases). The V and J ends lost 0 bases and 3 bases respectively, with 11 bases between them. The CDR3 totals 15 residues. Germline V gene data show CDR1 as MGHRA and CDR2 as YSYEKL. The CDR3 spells CASSQDSRVDTEAFF. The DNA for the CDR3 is TGCGCCAGCAGCCAAGATTCCAGGGTCGACACTGAAGCTTTCTTT.

The CDR3 DNA reads TGTGCCAGCAAAAATTCCAGGGGCGGGACTGAAGCTTTCTTT. Protein product: CASKNSRGGTEAFF. The chain recombines TRBV5-5 with TRBJ1-1; D is perhaps TRBD1 (6 bases). This CDR3 comprises 14 residues. Germline-derived CDR1 and CDR2 are SGHKS and YYEKEE (reference sequence). V lost 6 bases and J lost 5, with 17 bases in between.

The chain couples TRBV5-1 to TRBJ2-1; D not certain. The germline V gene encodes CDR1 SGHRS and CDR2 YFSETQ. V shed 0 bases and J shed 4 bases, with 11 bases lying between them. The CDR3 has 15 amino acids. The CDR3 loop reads CASSLEGPPYNEQFF. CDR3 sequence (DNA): TGCGCCAGCAGCTTGGAAGGGCCCCCTTACAATGAGCAGTTCTTC.

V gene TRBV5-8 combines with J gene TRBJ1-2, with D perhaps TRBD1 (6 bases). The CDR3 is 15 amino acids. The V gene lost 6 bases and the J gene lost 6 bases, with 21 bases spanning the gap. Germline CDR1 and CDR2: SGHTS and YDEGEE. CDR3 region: CASNGRTGARNGYTF. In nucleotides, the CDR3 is TGTGCCAGCAACGGACGGACGGGGGCGAGGAATGGCTACACCTTC.

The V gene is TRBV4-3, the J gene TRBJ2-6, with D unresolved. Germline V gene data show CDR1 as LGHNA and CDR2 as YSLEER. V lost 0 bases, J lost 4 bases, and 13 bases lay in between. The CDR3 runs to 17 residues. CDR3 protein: CASSQEMGARGANVLTF. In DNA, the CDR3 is TGCGCCAGCAGCCAAGAAATGGGCGCTCGGGGGGCCAACGTCCTGACTTTC.

The CDR3 protein is CASSPSSGGTNNEQFF. CDR3 DNA: TGTGCCAGCTCACCATCTAGCGGGGGGACCAACAATGAGCAGTTCTTC. The rearrangement uses TRBV18 and TRBJ2-1, with TRBD2 matching 11 bases. The V segment lost 2 bases and the J segment 5 bases; nucleotides outside the gene matches: 5. Per the germline V gene, CDR1 is KGHSH and CDR2 is LQKENI. There are 16 residues in the CDR3.

Written as DNA, the CDR3 is TGTGCCAGCAGTGACTTTGATGGAAATTCACCCCTCCACTTT. Its translation is CASSDFDGNSPLHF. The gene calls are TRBV6-4 and TRBJ1-6; D remains unclear. CDR1 is MRHNA and CDR2 is SNTAGT in the germline V gene. The V end was cut by 1 base, the J end by 7 bases, with 8 bases between. The CDR3 totals 14 residues.

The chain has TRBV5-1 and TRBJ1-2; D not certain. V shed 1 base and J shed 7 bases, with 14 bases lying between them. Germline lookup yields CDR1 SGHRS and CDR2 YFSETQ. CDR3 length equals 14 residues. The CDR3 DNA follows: TGCGCCAGCAGCTTGTACGTAACAGCGCCTGGCTACACCTTC. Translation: CASSLYVTAPGYTF. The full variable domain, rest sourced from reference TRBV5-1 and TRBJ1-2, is KAGVTQTPRYLIKTRGQQVTLSCSPISGHRSVSWYQQTPGQGLQFLFEYFSETQRNKGNFPGRFSGRQFSNSRSEMNVSTLELGDSALYLCASSLYVTAPGYTFGSGTRLTVV.

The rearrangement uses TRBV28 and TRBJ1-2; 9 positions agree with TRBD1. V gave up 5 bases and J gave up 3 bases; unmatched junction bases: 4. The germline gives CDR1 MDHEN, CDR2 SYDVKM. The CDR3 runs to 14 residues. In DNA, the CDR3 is TGTGCCAGCAGTCTGGGACAGGGCGACTATGGCTACACCTTC. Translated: CASSLGQGDYGYTF.